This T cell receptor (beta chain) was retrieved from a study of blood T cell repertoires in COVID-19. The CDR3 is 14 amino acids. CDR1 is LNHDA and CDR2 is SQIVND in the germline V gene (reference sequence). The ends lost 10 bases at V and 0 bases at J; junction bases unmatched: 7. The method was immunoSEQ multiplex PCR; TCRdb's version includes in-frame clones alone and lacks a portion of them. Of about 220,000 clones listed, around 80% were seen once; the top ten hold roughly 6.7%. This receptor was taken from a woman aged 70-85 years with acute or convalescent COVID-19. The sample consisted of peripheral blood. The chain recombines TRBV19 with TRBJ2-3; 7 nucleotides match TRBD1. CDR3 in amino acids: CAIGDSSSTDTQYF. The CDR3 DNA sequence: TGTGCCATAGGGGACAGCTCTAGCACAGATACGCAGTATTTT. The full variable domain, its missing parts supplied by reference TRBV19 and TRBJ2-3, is DGGITQSPKYLFRKEGQNVTLSCEQNLNHDAMYWYRQDPGQGLRLIYYSQIVNDFQKGDIAEGYSVSREKKESFPLTVTSAQKNPTAFYLCAIGDSSSTDTQYFGPGTRLTVL.